The source of this T cell receptor beta chain is a study of monozygotic twins with inflammatory bowel disease. Study outcomes and limitations: No discrimination was achieved between different T cell subtypes.

It was from whole blood, with no T cell sorting, that total RNA was isolated. Turning to this clonotype: The antigen is undetermined.

Per TCR library, about 3.5 ug of total RNA was used. Nested PCRs (roughly 16 and 10 cycles, two total) were applied to TCRalpha and TCRbeta cDNA. TCRdb re-called the 5' RACE reads and gives one entry per CDR3 protein, without DNA. Its table lists around 450,000 distinct CDR3 sequences. The CDR3 contains 14 residues. CDR1 LGHNA and CDR2 YNFKEQ come from the germline V gene. The material sequenced was blood. This chain links TRBV4-2 with TRBJ2-2. This clonotype originated in a human donor with ulcerative colitis or Crohn's disease, or a healthy co-twin of an affected twin (not recorded which). CDR3 protein: CASSHGKNTGELFF.